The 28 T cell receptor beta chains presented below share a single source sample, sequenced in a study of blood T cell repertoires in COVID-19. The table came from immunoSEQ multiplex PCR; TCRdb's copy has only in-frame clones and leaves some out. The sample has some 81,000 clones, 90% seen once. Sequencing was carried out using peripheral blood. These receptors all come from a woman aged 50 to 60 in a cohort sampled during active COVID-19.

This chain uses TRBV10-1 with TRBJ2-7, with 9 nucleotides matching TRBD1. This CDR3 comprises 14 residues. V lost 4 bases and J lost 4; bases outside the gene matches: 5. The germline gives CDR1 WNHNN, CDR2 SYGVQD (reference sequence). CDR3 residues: CASSAGDRAYEQYF. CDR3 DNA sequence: TGCGCCAGCAGTGCGGGGGACAGGGCTTACGAGCAGTACTTC.

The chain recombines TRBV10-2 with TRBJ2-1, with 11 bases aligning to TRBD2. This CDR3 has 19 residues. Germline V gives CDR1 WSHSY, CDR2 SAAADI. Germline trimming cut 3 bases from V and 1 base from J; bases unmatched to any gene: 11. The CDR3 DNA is TGCGCCAGCAGTGAACTAGCGGGAGAGCTGAAGGGTTCCTACAATGAGCAGTTCTTC. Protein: CASSELAGELKGSYNEQFF.

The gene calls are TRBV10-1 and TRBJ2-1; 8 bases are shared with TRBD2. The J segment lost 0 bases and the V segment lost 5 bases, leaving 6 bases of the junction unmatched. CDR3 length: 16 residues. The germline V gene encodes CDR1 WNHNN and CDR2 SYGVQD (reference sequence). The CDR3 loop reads CASSPLAGSSYNEQFF. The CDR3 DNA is TGCGCCAGCAGTCCTTTAGCGGGGAGCTCCTACAATGAGCAGTTCTTC.

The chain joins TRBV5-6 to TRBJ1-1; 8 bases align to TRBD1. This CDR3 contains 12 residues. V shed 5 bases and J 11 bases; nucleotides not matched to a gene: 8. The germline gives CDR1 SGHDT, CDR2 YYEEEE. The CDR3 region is CASRIQGGVAFF. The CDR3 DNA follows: TGTGCCAGCAGGATACAGGGGGGTGTGGCTTTCTTT.

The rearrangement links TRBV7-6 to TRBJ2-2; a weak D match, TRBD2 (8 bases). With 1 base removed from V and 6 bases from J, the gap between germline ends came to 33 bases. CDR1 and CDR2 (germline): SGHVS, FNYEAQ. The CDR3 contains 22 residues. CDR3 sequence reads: CASSLDAAGTVGTSRKSGELFF. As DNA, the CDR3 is TGTGCCAGCAGCTTAGACGCCGCCGGGACAGTTGGGACTAGTCGGAAGTCCGGGGAGCTGTTTTTT.

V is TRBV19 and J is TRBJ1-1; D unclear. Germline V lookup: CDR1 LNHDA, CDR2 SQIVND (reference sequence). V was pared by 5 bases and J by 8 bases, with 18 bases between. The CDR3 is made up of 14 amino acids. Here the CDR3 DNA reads TGTGCCAGTAGTTTGGGCAGGCGGGAATCGGAAGCTTTCTTT. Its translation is CASSLGRRESEAFF.

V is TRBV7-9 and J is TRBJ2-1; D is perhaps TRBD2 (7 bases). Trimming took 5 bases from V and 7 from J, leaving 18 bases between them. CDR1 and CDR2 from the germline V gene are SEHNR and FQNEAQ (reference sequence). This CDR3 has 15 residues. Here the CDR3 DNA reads TGTGCCAGCAGCCCACGTTTAGGGGGGGGGAATGAGCAGTTCTTC. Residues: CASSPRLGGGNEQFF. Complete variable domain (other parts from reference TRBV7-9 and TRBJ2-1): DTGVSQNPRHKITKRGQNVTFRCDPISEHNRLYWYRQTLGQGPEFLTYFQNEAQLEKSRLLSDRFSAERPKGSFSTLEIQRTEQGDSAMYLCASSPRLGGGNEQFFGPGTRLTVL.

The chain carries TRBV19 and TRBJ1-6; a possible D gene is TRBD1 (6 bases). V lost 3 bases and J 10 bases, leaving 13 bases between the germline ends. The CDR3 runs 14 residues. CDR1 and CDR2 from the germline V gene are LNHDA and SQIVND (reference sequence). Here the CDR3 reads CASSMLGAESPLHF. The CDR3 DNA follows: TGTGCCAGTAGTATGTTGGGGGCTGAATCACCCCTCCACTTT. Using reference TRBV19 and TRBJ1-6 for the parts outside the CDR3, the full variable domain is DGGITQSPKYLFRKEGQNVTLSCEQNLNHDAMYWYRQDPGQGLRLIYYSQIVNDFQKGDIAEGYSVSREKKESFPLTVTSAQKNPTAFYLCASSMLGAESPLHFGNGTRLTVT.

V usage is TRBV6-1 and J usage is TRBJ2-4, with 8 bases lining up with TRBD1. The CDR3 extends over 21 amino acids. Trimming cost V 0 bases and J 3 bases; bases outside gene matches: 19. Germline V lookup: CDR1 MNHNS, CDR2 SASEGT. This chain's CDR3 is CASSEAPDLTGAGGYKNIQYF. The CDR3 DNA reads TGTGCCAGCAGTGAAGCACCCGATTTGACAGGGGCGGGTGGGTACAAAAACATTCAGTACTTC.

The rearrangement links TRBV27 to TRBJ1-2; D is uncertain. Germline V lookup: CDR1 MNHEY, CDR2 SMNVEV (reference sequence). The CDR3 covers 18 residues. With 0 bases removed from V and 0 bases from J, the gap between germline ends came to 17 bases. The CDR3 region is CASSLSKSGGGPNYGYTF. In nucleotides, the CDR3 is TGTGCCAGCAGTTTATCGAAGTCGGGTGGCGGTCCTAACTATGGCTACACCTTC.

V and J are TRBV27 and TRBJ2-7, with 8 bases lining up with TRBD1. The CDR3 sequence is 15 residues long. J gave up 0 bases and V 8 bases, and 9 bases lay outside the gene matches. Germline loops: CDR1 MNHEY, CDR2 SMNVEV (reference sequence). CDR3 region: CASGAGRGPSYEQYF. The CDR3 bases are TGTGCCAGCGGGGCCGGCAGGGGGCCCTCCTACGAGCAGTACTTC.

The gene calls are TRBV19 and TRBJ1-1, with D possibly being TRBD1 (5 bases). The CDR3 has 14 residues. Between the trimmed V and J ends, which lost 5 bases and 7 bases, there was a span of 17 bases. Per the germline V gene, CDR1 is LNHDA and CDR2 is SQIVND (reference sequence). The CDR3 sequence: CASSFPGLRGEAFF. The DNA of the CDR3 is TGTGCCAGTAGTTTCCCGGGCCTAAGGGGTGAAGCTTTCTTT.

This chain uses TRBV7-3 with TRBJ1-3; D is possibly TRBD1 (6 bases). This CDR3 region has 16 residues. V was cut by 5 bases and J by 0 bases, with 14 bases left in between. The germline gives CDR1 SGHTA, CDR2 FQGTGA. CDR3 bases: TGTGCCAGCAGCCAAACCGGGACAAGCTCTGGAAACACCATATATTTT. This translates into CASSQTGTSSGNTIYF.

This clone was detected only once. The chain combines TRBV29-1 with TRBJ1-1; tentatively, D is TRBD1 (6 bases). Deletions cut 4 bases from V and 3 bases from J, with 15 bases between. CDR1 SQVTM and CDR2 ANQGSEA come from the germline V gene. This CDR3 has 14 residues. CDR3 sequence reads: CSVGRRGGDTEAFF. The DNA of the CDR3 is TGCAGCGTTGGTAGGAGGGGGGGGGACACTGAAGCTTTCTTT.

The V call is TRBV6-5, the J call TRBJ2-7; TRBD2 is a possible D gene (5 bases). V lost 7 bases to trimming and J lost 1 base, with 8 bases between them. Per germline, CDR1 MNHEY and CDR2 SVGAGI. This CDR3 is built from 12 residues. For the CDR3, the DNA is TGTGCCAGCAAGCCGGGATCCTACGAGCAGTACTTC. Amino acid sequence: CASKPGSYEQYF.

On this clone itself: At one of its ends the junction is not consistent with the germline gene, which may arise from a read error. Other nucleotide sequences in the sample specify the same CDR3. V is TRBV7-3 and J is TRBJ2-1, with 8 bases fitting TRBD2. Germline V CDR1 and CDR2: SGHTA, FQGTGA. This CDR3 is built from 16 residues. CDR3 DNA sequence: TGCGCCAGCAGCGGGGGCGGGAGTGCGGCCTACAATGAGCAGTTCTTC. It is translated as CASSGGGSAAYNEQFF.

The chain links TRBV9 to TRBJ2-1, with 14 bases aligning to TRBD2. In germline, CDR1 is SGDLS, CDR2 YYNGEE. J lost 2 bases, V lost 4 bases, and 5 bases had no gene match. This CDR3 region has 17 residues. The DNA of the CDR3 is TGTGCCAGCAGCTCCGGACTAGCGGGAGGCCCCTACAATGAGCAGTTCTTC. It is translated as CASSSGLAGGPYNEQFF. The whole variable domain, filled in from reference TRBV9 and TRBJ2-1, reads DSGVTQTPKHLITATGQRVTLRCSPRSGDLSVYWYQQSLDQGLQFLIQYYNGEERAKGNILERFSAQQFPDLHSELNLSSLELGDSALYFCASSSGLAGGPYNEQFFGPGTRLTVL.

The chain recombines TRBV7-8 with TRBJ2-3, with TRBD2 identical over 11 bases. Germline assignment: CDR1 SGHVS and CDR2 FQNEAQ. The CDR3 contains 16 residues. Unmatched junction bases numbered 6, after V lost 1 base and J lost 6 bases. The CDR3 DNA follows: TGTGCCAGCAGCTTAGGGCGACTAGCGGGATATGATACGCAGTATTTT. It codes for CASSLGRLAGYDTQYF.

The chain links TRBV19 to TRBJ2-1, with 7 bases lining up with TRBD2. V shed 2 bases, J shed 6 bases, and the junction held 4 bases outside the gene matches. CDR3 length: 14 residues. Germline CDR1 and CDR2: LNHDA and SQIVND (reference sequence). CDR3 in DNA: TGTGCCAGTAGTATAAGACTAGCTGGCAATGAGCAGTTCTTC. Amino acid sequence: CASSIRLAGNEQFF.

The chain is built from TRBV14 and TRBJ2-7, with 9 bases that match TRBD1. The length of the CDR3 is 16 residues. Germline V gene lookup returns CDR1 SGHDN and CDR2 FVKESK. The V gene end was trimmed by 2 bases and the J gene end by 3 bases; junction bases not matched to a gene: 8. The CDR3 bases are TGTGCCAGCAGCCAATGGGACAGGGAGGGTGGCTACGAGCAGTACTTC. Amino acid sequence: CASSQWDREGGYEQYF.

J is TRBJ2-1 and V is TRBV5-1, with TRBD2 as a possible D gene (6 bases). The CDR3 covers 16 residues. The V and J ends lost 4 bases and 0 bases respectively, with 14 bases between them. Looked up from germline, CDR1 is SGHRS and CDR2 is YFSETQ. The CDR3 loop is CASSAVADSSYNEQFF. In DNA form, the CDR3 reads TGCGCCAGCAGCGCAGTAGCGGATAGCTCCTACAATGAGCAGTTCTTC. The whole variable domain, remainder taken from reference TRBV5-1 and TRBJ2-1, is KAGVTQTPRYLIKTRGQQVTLSCSPISGHRSVSWYQQTPGQGLQFLFEYFSETQRNKGNFPGRFSGRQFSNSRSEMNVSTLELGDSALYLCASSAVADSSYNEQFFGPGTRLTVL.

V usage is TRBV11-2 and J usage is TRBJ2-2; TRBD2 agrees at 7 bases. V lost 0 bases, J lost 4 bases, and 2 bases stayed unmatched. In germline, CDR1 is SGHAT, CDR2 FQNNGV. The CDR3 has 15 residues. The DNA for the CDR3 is TGTGCCAGCAGCTTAGAAGGCGGGGGCACCGGGGAGCTGTTTTTT. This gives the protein CASSLEGGGTGELFF.

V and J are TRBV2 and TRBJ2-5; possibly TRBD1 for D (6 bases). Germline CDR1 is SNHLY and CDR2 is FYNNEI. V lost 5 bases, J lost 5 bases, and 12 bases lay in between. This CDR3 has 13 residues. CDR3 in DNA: TGTGCCAGCAGTCGTTACAGGGAGGAGACCCAGTACTTC. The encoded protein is CASSRYREETQYF.

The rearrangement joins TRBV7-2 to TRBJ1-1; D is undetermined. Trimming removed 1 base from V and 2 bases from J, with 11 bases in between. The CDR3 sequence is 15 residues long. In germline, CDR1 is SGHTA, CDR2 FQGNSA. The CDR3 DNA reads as TGTGCCAGCAGCTTAGGAGTGGGCAGAAACACTGAAGCTTTCTTT. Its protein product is CASSLGVGRNTEAFF.

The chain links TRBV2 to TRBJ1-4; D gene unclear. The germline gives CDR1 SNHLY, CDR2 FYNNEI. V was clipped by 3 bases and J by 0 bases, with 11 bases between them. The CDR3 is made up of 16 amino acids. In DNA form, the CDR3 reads TGTGCCAGCAGTGAGGGGAGAAAATCAACTAATGAAAAACTGTTTTTT. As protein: CASSEGRKSTNEKLFF.

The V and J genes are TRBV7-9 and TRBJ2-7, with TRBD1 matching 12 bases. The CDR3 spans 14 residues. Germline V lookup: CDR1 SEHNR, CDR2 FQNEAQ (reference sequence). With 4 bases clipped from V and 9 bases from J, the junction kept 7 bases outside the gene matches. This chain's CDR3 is CASSSSGTGGPQYF. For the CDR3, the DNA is TGTGCCAGCAGCTCATCCGGGACAGGGGGCCCGCAGTACTTC.

Here the CDR3 DNA reads TGTGCCAGTAGTATCACAACTAGCGGGAGGGCGAGCTCCTACAATGAGCAGTTCTTC. It specifies CASSITTSGRASSYNEQFF. This chain uses TRBV19 with TRBJ2-1; 13 bases align to TRBD2. J gave up 0 bases and V 3 bases, and 8 bases lay outside the gene matches. The CDR3 has 19 amino acids. The germline V gene has CDR1 LNHDA and CDR2 SQIVND (reference sequence). Combining the CDR3 with reference TRBV19 and TRBJ2-1 gives the whole variable domain DGGITQSPKYLFRKEGQNVTLSCEQNLNHDAMYWYRQDPGQGLRLIYYSQIVNDFQKGDIAEGYSVSREKKESFPLTVTSAQKNPTAFYLCASSITTSGRASSYNEQFFGPGTRLTVL.

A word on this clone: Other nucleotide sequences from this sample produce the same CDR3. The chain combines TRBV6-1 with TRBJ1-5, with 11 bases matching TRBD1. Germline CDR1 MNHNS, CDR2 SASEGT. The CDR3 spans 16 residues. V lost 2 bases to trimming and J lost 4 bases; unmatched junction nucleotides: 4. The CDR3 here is CASSEYGTGGNQPQHF. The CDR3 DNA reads TGTGCCAGCAGTGAATACGGGACAGGGGGGAATCAGCCCCAGCATTTT.